This T cell receptor (beta chain) was captured in a study of blood T cell repertoires in COVID-19 (dated by TCRdb to 2020 to 2021). Study-level background: The collaborator samples originated in the United States, Italy and Spain and spanned the acute and convalescent phases of COVID-19. The material from the prospective study consisted of cDNA or gDNA derived from T cells, B-cell-depleted T cells, or PBMCs. Subjects who had been exposed to COVID-19, were actively infected with it, or had recovered from it provided the deeply sampled blood TCRbeta repertoires that made up the dataset. The repertoires were made available in a free public database intended to serve as a resource for research on the immune response to SARS-CoV-2. Samples were obtained from the ongoing ImmuneRACE study (first 160 participants) and from some 1,300 subjects provided by 6 global collaborators. Nearly every sample came with metadata listing a de-identified subject ID, COVID-19 status, age in years and sex. Where available, HLA class I and class II types were taken from metadata supplied by the sample provider and were not determined by assay-based typing. Study-level results and caveats: The quantity of clinical and demographic metadata differed by source and by participant and was supplied without curation.

Comments on this clone: Its target antigen remains unknown. No qualities accompany the bases; no much larger clone lies one base away.

The immunoSEQ Assay, a bias-controlled multiplex PCR, was used to amplify TCRbeta CDR3 regions from genomic DNA. Regarding the original processing steps: Within the assay, amplification of reference gene primers was used to estimate how many nucleated cells each sample contained. To quantify the absolute abundance of each unique TCRbeta CDR3 rearrangement, sequence reads were collapsed and filtered. For each sample, productive Simpson clonality was calculated as the square root of Simpson's diversity index across productive rearrangements. This immuneACCESS table, as held by TCRdb, lists in-frame sequences with V and J called but not all clones. Of the missing ones, under half trace to an unresolved V gene in checked studies; the others have no known cause. V and J calls and clone size follow that table, whereas D and trimming were derived from the DNA. Across this sample there are about 210,000 clones, with 80% to 90% seen only once. The ten largest clonotypes hold 2% to 2.5% of the sample.

Another Seattle source contributed samples from volunteer blood donors who had recovered from COVID-19. Each collaborating institution followed its own protocols to collect whole blood in K2EDTA tubes. Collaborator samples were shipped for TCRbeta analysis as frozen whole blood, isolated PBMCs, or DNA extracted from either sample type. The germline V gene provides CDR1 LGHNA and CDR2 YSLEER. Including cysteine and phenylalanine, the CDR3 has 16 amino acids. The entry retains the CDR3 DNA only, 48 bases that are in frame from base 1. Trimming costs V 0 bases and J 2 bases, and their ends lie 11 bases apart.

The specimen was peripheral blood. The sequence derives from a man in his forties who had recovered from COVID-19. The sequence is built from TRBV4-3 and TRBJ2-1; the D gene is possibly TRBD2, with 5 bases matching. The CDR3 protein: CASSQDSATPYNEQFF. In nucleotides, the sequence is TGCGCCAGCAGCCAAGATAGCGCCACTCCCTACAATGAGCAGTTCTTC.